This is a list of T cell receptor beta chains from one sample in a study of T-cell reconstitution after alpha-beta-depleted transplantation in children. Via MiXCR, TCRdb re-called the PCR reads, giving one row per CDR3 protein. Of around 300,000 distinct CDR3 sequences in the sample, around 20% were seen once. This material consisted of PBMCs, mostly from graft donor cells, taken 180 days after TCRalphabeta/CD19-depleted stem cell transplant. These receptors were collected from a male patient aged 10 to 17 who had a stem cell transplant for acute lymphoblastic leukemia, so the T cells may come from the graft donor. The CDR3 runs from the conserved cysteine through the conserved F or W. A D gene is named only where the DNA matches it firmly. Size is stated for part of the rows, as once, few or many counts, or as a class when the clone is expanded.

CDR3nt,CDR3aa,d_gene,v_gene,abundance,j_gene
TGTGCCAGCAGTTACTCGCTAGCGGGGAGCTACACCGGGGAGCTGTTTTTT,CASSYSLAGSYTGELFF,TRBD2,TRBV6-5,few,TRBJ2-2
TGTGCCAGCTCACCAGACGCGGAAACCACCATATATTTT,CASSPDAETTIYF,-,TRBV18,-,TRBJ1-3
TGTGCCAGCAGTATTAGCCGGGACCTAAATGGGACCCAGTACTTC,CASSISRDLNGTQYF,-,TRBV12-3/TRBV12-4,-,TRBJ2-5
TGTGCCAGCAGCTTAGCGGGAGGGATCGGGGCTTTCTTT,CASSLAGGIGAFF,-,TRBV7-8,few,TRBJ1-1
TGTGCCAGCAGCGTAGGTGGACTAGCTCCTTTCTACGAGCAGTACTTC,CASSVGGLAPFYEQYF,TRBD2,TRBV9,-,TRBJ2-7
TGTGCCAGCAGTTACGACCGGGTCCGGTACGAGCAGTACTTC,CASSYDRVRYEQYF,-,TRBV6-5,few,TRBJ2-7
TGTGCCAGCAGTTCCCACAAAACACAGGGGGCGGGCGAGCAGTACTTC,CASSSHKTQGAGEQYF,TRBD1,TRBV6-5,-,TRBJ2-7
TGCAGCGCGTCAGCCACTTACGAGCAGTACTTC,CSASATYEQYF,-,TRBV29-1,-,TRBJ2-7
TGTGCCAGCAGTTCAGGACTAGCGGGAGGGCCGGTCGAGCAGTACTTC,CASSSGLAGGPVEQYF,TRBD2,TRBV27,-,TRBJ2-7
TGTGCCAGCAGTTTGGGACAGATAGGGACTGAAGCTTTCTTT,CASSLGQIGTEAFF,TRBD1,TRBV6-5,-,TRBJ1-1
TGTGCCAGCAGCGACAATACCGGAGTCGGGGGCACTGAAGCTTTCTTT,CASSDNTGVGGTEAFF,-,TRBV7-9,-,TRBJ1-1
TGCGCCAGCAGCTTAACGGAGACGGGACGACATACGCAGTATTTT,CASSLTETGRHTQYF,-,TRBV5-1,-,TRBJ2-3
TGTGCCAGCAGTCCAGCGACTAGCGGGAGGGCCTATGAGCAGTTCTTC,CASSPATSGRAYEQFF,TRBD2,TRBV6-1,few,TRBJ2-1
TGTGCCACCAGCAGAGTGCTGGGGTTAGTGACTAGCGGGAGGACGGGCCAAGAGACCCAGTACTTC,CATSRVLGLVTSGRTGQETQYF,TRBD2,TRBV15,once,TRBJ2-5
TGTGCCAGCAGCGTGAGAGGGGACAGCTCCTACAATGAGCAGTTCTTC,CASSVRGDSSYNEQFF,TRBD1,TRBV9,-,TRBJ2-1
TGTGCCAGCAGCTTAGGTTCAACTGCCGGGACAGGGGTGCGTGTGAGAAACACCGGGGAGCTGTTTTTT,CASSLGSTAGTGVRVRNTGELFF,TRBD1,TRBV7-4,-,TRBJ2-2
TGTGCCAGCGGATCCACTCGGAGGAACAAGCTAGCCAAAAACATTCAGTACTTC,CASGSTRRNKLAKNIQYF,-,TRBV11-1,-,TRBJ2-4
TGTGCCAGCAGCCCTGGACTAGCGGGAGGGGGAGAGACCCAGTACTTC,CASSPGLAGGGETQYF,TRBD2,TRBV4-2,-,TRBJ2-5
TGTGCCAGCAACCCTACTATAGGATTGGGTCGCGAGCAGTACTTC,CASNPTIGLGREQYF,-,TRBV11-2,-,TRBJ2-7
TGTGCCATCAGTGAAGGGAGGGAGGGGACTGAAGCTTTCTTT,CAISEGREGTEAFF,-,TRBV10-3,many,TRBJ1-1